One and the same sample provided the 30 T cell receptor beta chains below, sequenced in a study of tumor-infiltrating lymphocytes in primary liver carcinoma. It was unsorted whole blood that yielded blood RNA, and germline DNA was also extracted. Constant-region priming of 500 ng total RNA yielded TCR beta cDNA. Slightly modified ARM-PCR with three nested multiplex PCR rounds yielded TCR beta libraries. Each of the first two PCR rounds ran roughly 9 cycles with TRBV1-TRBV30 forward and C-beta reverse primers. TCRdb recomputed calls from the multiplex PCR reads with MiXCR, one row per CDR3 protein. The sample has approximately 340,000 distinct CDR3 sequences, approximately 64% seen once. The sample was peripheral blood. The origin of the receptors is a man aged 40-49 years with primary liver carcinoma and hepatitis B virus infection.

A remark on this clonotype: Being one base from a much bigger clone, this may be a read error. The chain joins TRBV6-2 or TRBV6-3 to TRBJ2-3; tentative D call: TRBD2 (6 bases). Germline V gene lookup returns CDR1 MNHEY and CDR2 SVGEGT. The CDR3 totals 16 residues. CDR3 loop: CASAPTGVGKGGTKYF. DNA of the CDR3: TGTGCCAGCGCTCCTACGGGAGTTGGAAAGGGAGGTACGAAGTATTTT.

About this clonotype: A read error is possible here, since a much larger clone lies one base away. This rearrangement joins TRBV5-5 to TRBJ2-7; 7 bases map to TRBD1. The CDR3 loop spans 15 amino acids. Germline CDR1 reads SGHKS; CDR2 reads YYEKEE (reference sequence). Written as DNA, the CDR3 is TGTGCCAACAGCTTGGAAGGGGGCACGCTAAACGAGCAGTACTTC. This translates into CANSLEGGTLNEQYF.

This clonotype was counted many times. CDR3 amino acids: CASSSTRDFQTQYF. The CDR3 region has the DNA TGTGCCAGCAGTTCCACCCGGGACTTCCAGACCCAGTACTTC. The J gene is TRBJ2-5, the V gene TRBV6-6; D might be TRBD2 (6 bases). The CDR3 extends over 14 amino acids. V was clipped by 4 bases and J by 6 bases, with 15 bases between them. CDR1 and CDR2 (germline): MNHNY, SVGAGI (reference sequence).

Worth noting for this clonotype: A clone one base away is much larger, so this may be a read error. The chain has TRBV12-3 or TRBV12-4 and TRBJ2-2; 8 positions match TRBD2. The CDR3 has 14 residues. The CDR3 region is CASSSGTRNGEPFF. The CDR3 DNA sequence: TGTGCCAGCAGCTCCGGGACTAGGAACGGGGAGCCGTTTTTT.

A word on this clonotype: Being one base from a much bigger clone, this may be a read error. This sequence joins TRBV6-1 and TRBJ2-1; D gene uncertain. This CDR3 is 14 amino acids long. V lost 7 bases, J lost 8 bases, and 18 bases lay in between. Germline loops: CDR1 MNHNS, CDR2 SASEGT. The DNA for the CDR3 is TGTGCCAGCAACCGGAATTCTCGGTCCCATGAGCAGTTCTTC. Protein: CASNRNSRSHEQFF.

Of note for this clonotype: A junction boundary mismatches the germline segment, possibly from a read error. J is TRBJ2-1 and V is TRBV7-8; tentatively, D is TRBD2 (5 bases). Germline CDR1 is SGHVS and CDR2 is FQNEAQ. The length of the CDR3 is 16 residues. The CDR3 bases are TGTGCCAACAGCATAGTCCTAGCCAATACCTACAATGAGCAGTTCTTC. It codes for CANSIVLANTYNEQFF.

There are a few counts of this clonotype. The J gene is TRBJ2-2, the V gene TRBV7-8, with no clear D. Germline V gene data show CDR1 as SGHVS and CDR2 as FQNEAQ. The germline V and J ends were trimmed by 0 bases and 1 base, with 9 bases remaining between them. The length of the CDR3 is 16 residues. The CDR3 reads CASSLAQRLNTGELFF. The CDR3 nucleotides are TGTGCCAGCAGCTTAGCCCAGCGACTGAACACCGGGGAGCTGTTTTTT.

Regarding this clonotype: This may stem from a read error, because a much larger clone lies one nucleotide away. This CDR3 fails to terminate in the conserved phenylalanine or tryptophan, so it likely reflects a read error. The rearrangement links TRBV4-1 to TRBJ2-5; D is uncertain. Germline CDR1 MGHRA, CDR2 YSYEKL. The CDR3 covers 14 residues. V gave up 0 bases and J gave up 5 bases, with 10 bases separating them. CDR3 in DNA: TGCGCCAGCAGCCAAGATTTCGACGCCGAGACCCAGTACTCC. Translating gives CASSQDFDAETQYS.

With respect to this clonotype: A junction boundary mismatches the germline segment, possibly from a read error. The chain couples TRBV11-2 to TRBJ1-1; no clear D. The CDR3 covers 13 residues. Germline CDR1 and CDR2: SGHAT and FQNNGV. The CDR3 sequence: CTSSIIMNTEAFF. The CDR3 DNA is TGTACCAGCAGCATAATTATGAACACTGAAGCTTTCTTT. The full variable domain, with the rest looked up from reference TRBV11-2 and TRBJ1-1, is EAGVAQSPRYKIIEKRQSVAFWCNPISGHATLYWYQQILGQGPKLLIQFQNNGVVDDSQLPKDRFSAERLKGVDSTLKIQPAKLEDSAVYLCTSSIIMNTEAFFGQGTRLTVV.

In regard to this clonotype: The junction does not match germline at one end; this may be a read error. The chain recombines TRBV11-2 with TRBJ2-1, with a weak D call TRBD1 (5 bases). CDR1 is SGHAT, CDR2 FQNNGV, per germline. The CDR3 runs 15 residues. Here the CDR3 reads CASSLGRVADNEQFF. Here the CDR3 DNA reads TGTGCCAGCAGCTTAGGTAGGGTGGCGGACAATGAGCAGTTTTTC.

Note on this clonotype: This may come from a read error, since a much larger clone is one base off. The chain employs TRBV29-1 and TRBJ2-7; 11 positions match TRBD1. The CDR3 runs 13 residues. Germline loops: CDR1 SQVTM, CDR2 ANQGSEA. The CDR3 protein is CSVPGTGGNERYF. The CDR3 bases are TGCAGCGTCCCCGGGACAGGGGGGAACGAGCGGTACTTC.

As regards this clonotype: At one of its ends the junction is not consistent with the germline gene, which may arise from a read error. The chain links TRBV6-1 to TRBJ2-2; possibly TRBD2 for D (5 bases). The CDR3 loop spans 14 amino acids. In germline, CDR1 is MNHNS, CDR2 SASEGT. CDR3 DNA: TGTGTCAGCAGTGAAGCGGTCCTCACCGGGGAGCTGTTTTTT. Translated, it gives CVSSEAVLTGELFF.

Only one count was recorded for this clonotype. One end of the junction varies from germline; a read error may be responsible. The V and J genes are TRBV11-2 and TRBJ2-3, with unresolved D. Germline loops: CDR1 SGHAT, CDR2 FQNNGV. This CDR3 comprises 12 residues. Here the CDR3 reads CARSLVGDTKYF. DNA of the CDR3: TGTGCCAGGAGCTTAGTAGGAGATACGAAGTATTTT.

In its sample, this clonotype was seen once. The CDR3 carries no conserved terminal phenylalanine or tryptophan, so it likely arises from a read error. This chain links TRBV24-1 with TRBJ2-1, with 12 bases identical to TRBD2. The CDR3 contains 17 residues. The germline CDR1 and CDR2 sequences are KGHDR and SFDVKD. Losses at the gene ends were 5 bases for V and 6 bases for J; bases not matched to a gene: 10. CDR3 DNA: TGTGCCACCAGTGGGTTCCCGGAACTAGCGGGAGGCAATGAGCAGTTCCTC. As protein: CATSGFPELAGGNEQFL.

About this clonotype: Since no conserved phenylalanine or tryptophan closes the CDR3, a read error is the likely cause. As DNA, the CDR3 is TGTGCCAGCAGTGAAGCGGACAAGGCACCGTACCAAGAGGCCCAGTACTTA. It translates to CASSEADKAPYQEAQYL. The chain employs TRBV6-1 and TRBJ2-5; maybe TRBD1 (5 bases). Germline V gene data show CDR1 as MNHNS and CDR2 as SASEGT. The CDR3 contains 17 residues.

This clonotype was picked up a small number of times. With a much larger clone just one base away, this may be a read error. The V gene is TRBV12-3 or TRBV12-4, the J gene TRBJ2-2; TRBD2 matches at 10 bases. The length of the CDR3 is 13 residues. Here the CDR3 DNA reads TGTGGGTCCGGGACTAGCGCCACCGGGGAGCTGTTTTTT. This gives the protein CGSGTSATGELFF.

The chain carries TRBV5-1 and TRBJ2-7, with 11 positions matching TRBD2. This CDR3 region has 16 residues. After removal of 4 bases from V and 3 bases from J, the junction contained 9 bases not matched to a gene. CDR1 is SGHRS, CDR2 YFSETQ, per germline. The CDR3 sequence is CASSVGTSGSLYEQYF. The CDR3 coding sequence is TGCGCCAGCAGCGTAGGGACTAGCGGAAGCCTCTACGAGCAGTACTTC.

The chain uses TRBV6-5 and TRBJ2-2; 8 bases are a match to TRBD2. Germline CDR1 MNHEY, CDR2 SVGAGI. The CDR3 loop spans 16 amino acids. V lost 5 bases, J lost 4 bases, and 9 bases stayed unmatched. CDR3: CASSHLAGGSTGELFF. Here the CDR3 DNA reads TGTGCCAGCAGTCACTTGGCGGGAGGTAGCACCGGGGAGCTGTTTTTT.

This rearrangement joins TRBV11-2 to TRBJ2-7; the D is unclear. V was trimmed by 8 bases and J by 6 bases, leaving 23 bases between them. The CDR3 loop spans 15 amino acids. Germline values: CDR1 SGHAT, CDR2 FQNNGV. The CDR3: CASLELQFKSFEQYF. CDR3 DNA sequence: TGTGCCAGCTTAGAATTGCAGTTTAAATCGTTCGAGCAGTACTTC.

Ten or more counts support this clonotype. The genes are TRBV6-6 and TRBJ2-5; tentatively, D is TRBD1 or TRBD2 (5 bases each). Germline CDR1 reads MNHNY; CDR2 reads SVGAGI (reference sequence). The length of the CDR3 is 15 residues. Deletions cut 4 bases from V and 1 base from J, with 13 bases between. In DNA, the CDR3 is TGTGCCAGCAGTTCGCACTTTGGGGGCCAAGAGACCCAGTACTTC. It specifies CASSSHFGGQETQYF.

The chain joins TRBV7-3 to TRBJ2-3, with 9 bases that match TRBD2. Trimming at V came to 5 bases and at J to 11 bases, leaving 17 bases not matched to a gene. Per the germline V gene, CDR1 is SGHTA and CDR2 is FQGTGA. CDR3 length equals 16 residues. The CDR3 DNA follows: TGTGCCAGCAGCCGCCGAGCTAGCGGGGCCGGTGGGATGCAGTATTTT. Its protein product is CASSRRASGAGGMQYF.

Comments on this clonotype: A much larger clone differs by one base, so this may be a read error. V is TRBV4-1 and J is TRBJ2-2; D ambiguous. The CDR3 consists of 14 residues. V lost 0 bases to trimming and J lost 10 bases, with 12 bases between them. The germline CDR1 and CDR2 sequences are MGHRA and YSYEKL. CDR3 nucleotides: TGCGCCAGCAGCCAAGATGCAGTCCCCGAGGAGCTGTTTTTT. It translates to CASSQDAVPEELFF.

The chain uses TRBV6-1 and TRBJ2-7; 9 bases are shared with TRBD1. The CDR3 has 15 amino acids. V lost 5 bases and J lost 7; bases outside the gene matches: 12. Germline V lookup: CDR1 MNHNS, CDR2 SASEGT. CDR3 sequence reads: CASSIGQGFPWEQYF. For the CDR3, the DNA is TGTGCCAGCAGTATCGGACAGGGGTTCCCCTGGGAGCAGTACTTC.

This clonotype was seen just once. CDR3 residues: CASNSTPQGQGFWSGRINEQFF. The CDR3 DNA follows: TGTGCCAGCAATTCAACTCCCCAGGGACAGGGGTTTTGGAGCGGGAGAATAAATGAGCAGTTCTTC. The chain is built from TRBV11-2 and TRBJ2-1, with TRBD1 matching over 10 bases. Germline CDR1 is SGHAT and CDR2 is FQNNGV. J gave up 7 bases and V 7 bases, and 31 bases lay outside the gene matches. The CDR3 sequence is 22 residues long. The full variable domain, rest sourced from reference TRBV11-2 and TRBJ2-1, is EAGVAQSPRYKIIEKRQSVAFWCNPISGHATLYWYQQILGQGPKLLIQFQNNGVVDDSQLPKDRFSAERLKGVDSTLKIQPAKLEDSAVYLCASNSTPQGQGFWSGRINEQFFGPGTRLTVL.

The chain carries TRBV11-2 and TRBJ2-7; D could derive from TRBD1 or TRBD2 (5 bases each). V gave up 6 bases and J gave up 0 bases, with 18 bases separating them. This CDR3 spans 16 amino acids. Looked up from germline, CDR1 is SGHAT and CDR2 is FQNNGV. This CDR3 reads CASRLTNGTLSYEQYF. The CDR3, as DNA: TGTGCCAGCAGATTAACTAACGGGACCCTCTCCTACGAGCAGTACTTC.

Only one count was recorded for this clonotype. In this CDR3 the conserved last residue, phenylalanine or tryptophan, is missing, so a read error is likely. The chain employs TRBV11-2 and TRBJ1-1, with 8 bases matching TRBD1. Germline V gives CDR1 SGHAT, CDR2 FQNNGV. The CDR3 is 13 residues long. Here the CDR3 reads CSSSFRGRTEAFS. The CDR3 bases are TGTTCCAGCAGCTTCAGGGGGCGAACTGAAGCTTTCTCT.

This clonotype was counted at least ten times. This chain connects TRBV4-1 to TRBJ2-3, with D perhaps TRBD1 or TRBD2 (7 bases each). Trimming removed 4 bases at V and 1 base at J, with 15 bases between. Germline V gene data show CDR1 as MGHRA and CDR2 as YSYEKL. This CDR3 spans 16 amino acids. Here the CDR3 DNA reads TGCGCCAGCAGCCTTGTGCAGGGGGGGGGCACAGATACGCAGTATTTT. It yields the protein CASSLVQGGGTDTQYF.

The chain carries TRBV6-1 and TRBJ2-1; 8 positions match TRBD1. The CDR3 length is 15 residues. Trimming took 7 bases from V and 9 from J; bases not matched to a gene: 14. CDR1 is MNHNS, CDR2 SASEGT, per germline. Here the CDR3 DNA reads TGTGCCAGCACCCTCGAGGGCAGGGGGCAGATTGAGCAGTTCTTC. Protein sequence: CASTLEGRGQIEQFF.

The CDR3 loop reads CASSPAGEDGTEAFF. Written as DNA, the CDR3 is TGTGCCAGCAGCCCGGCGGGTGAGGACGGCACTGAAGCTTTCTTT. V and J are TRBV11-1 and TRBJ1-1; D not resolved. This CDR3 is 15 amino acids long. CDR1 is SGHAT, CDR2 FQDESV, per germline (reference sequence). The V end lost 5 bases, the J end lost 4 bases, and 17 bases lay between the germline ends.

The chain couples TRBV11-2 to TRBJ2-7, with a weak D call TRBD2 (5 bases). Germline V CDR1 and CDR2: SGHAT, FQNNGV. V gave up 2 bases and J gave up 3 bases, with 11 bases separating them. CDR3 size: 14 residues. CDR3 region: CASSLLLGNYEQYF. The CDR3 DNA is TGTGCCAGCAGCTTACTACTAGGGAACTACGAGCAGTACTTC.